The TCR beta chain described here comes from a study of T cell changes during pregnancy in multiple sclerosis. Generated by immunoSEQ multiplex PCR, the TCRdb table keeps only in-frame clones and is missing some. This sample yields about 64,000 clones, of which roughly 87% are seen a single time; approximately 5.8% belongs to the top ten. V lost 2 bases and J lost 4, with 12 bases in between. The CDR3 is 14 amino acids. The germline V gene has CDR1 LGHNT and CDR2 FRNRAP. The clonotype was recovered from a female donor in good health, enrolled as a control in a pregnancy study. The source material was peripheral blood, sampled in the third trimester of pregnancy. The chain carries TRBV12-5 and TRBJ2-7; tentatively, D is TRBD1 (6 bases). CDR3 DNA sequence: TGTGCTAGTGGTTTGTACCCGACAGGTTACGAGCAGTACTTC. Encoded protein: CASGLYPTGYEQYF.